This TCR beta chain was identified during a study of identical twins. Each cDNA held unique molecular identifiers, and template switching gave it a universal primer site. TCRdb reprocessed the 5' RACE reads via MiXCR and lists one record per CDR3 protein. The top ten clones hold under 15% of a sample with hundreds of thousands of distinct CDR3 sequences, 15% to 20% of them seen once. The CDR3 totals 15 residues. Trimming took 6 bases from V and 0 from J, leaving 12 bases between them. These data are also associated with another study on T cells expressing NK-cell markers.

The clonotype comes from a woman between 18 and 29 years old in good health. The chain employs TRBV12-3 or TRBV12-4 and TRBJ1-3; D gene ambiguous. The sample taken for sequencing was PBMCs. The CDR3 loop reads CASSFREVSGNTIYF. CDR3 in DNA: TGTGCCAGCAGCTTCCGGGAAGTCTCTGGAAACACCATATATTTT.